This T cell receptor (beta chain) was captured by sequencing in a study of cytomegalovirus exposure and HLA in healthy donors. Turning to the study itself: There were roughly 120 million unique TCR beta sequences, drawn from about 190 million T cells, in an earlier analysis. The study's findings and limits: Three chains tied to CMV proved CMV antigen-specific in vitro. Cytomegalovirus-associated TCR beta chains were listed, numbering 150 to 200.

A word on this clone: Its specificity is unknown.

The CDR3 sequence is 15 residues long. Germline CDR1 is MNHNS and CDR2 is SASEGT. Trimming at V came to 8 bases and at J to 4 bases, leaving 11 bases not matched to a gene. The PCR employed 60 Vbeta primers together with 13 Jbeta primers. Only in-frame clones appear in the TCRdb table, and some are missing; sequencing was by immunoSEQ multiplex PCR. Of 180,000 or so clones in the sample, approximately 86% were seen once. The chain carries TRBV6-1 and TRBJ2-1, with 7 bases aligning to TRBD1. The clonotype comes from a woman aged 30 to 39 in good health and CMV-seronegative. Sequencing used PBMCs. The CDR3 bases are TGTGCCAGCGGACTTTCAGGGGGTCCTTACAATGAGCAGTTCTTC. Encoded protein: CASGLSGGPYNEQFF.